This TCR beta chain originates from a study of T cell clonality in common variable immunodeficiency. General observations from the study: TCRbeta clonality was increased in CVID versus healthy controls. Authors noted CVID clonality's cause needs subpopulation repertoire sequencing.

In this sample, this clone turned up many times. Its antigen remains unidentified. The CDR3 goes on 3 residues after the read ends, and that part is filled in from the germline J gene. Donors gave about 5 to 8 ml heparinized peripheral whole blood. The V end was cut by 4 bases, the J end by 7 bases, with 11 bases between. Germline V CDR1 and CDR2: SGHTA, FQGNSA. The CDR3 has 13 amino acids. Control and CVID samples contributed equal amounts of genomic DNA. Here immunoSEQ multiplex PCR was the method, and the copy in TCRdb shows in-frame clones only, minus some. The sample offers around 47,000 clones and no singletons, the top ten holding about 0.68%.

The rearrangement uses TRBV7-2 and TRBJ1-3; D gene uncertain. The TCR sequence derives from a person between 18 and 75 years old in good health. What was sequenced was peripheral blood mononuclear cells. CDR3 residues: CASSSLYRNTIYF. CDR3 DNA (partial): TGTGCCAGCAGCTCCTTGTATCGGAACACC. The full variable domain, rest sourced from reference TRBV7-2 and TRBJ1-3, is GAGVSQSPSNKVTEKGKDVELRCDPISGHTALYWYRQSLGQGLEFLIYFQGNSAPDKSGLPSDRFSAERTGGSVSTLTIQRTQQEDSAVYLCASSSLYRNTIYFGEGSWLTVV.